What follows is one T cell receptor (beta chain) and its context. The entry originates in a study of blood T cells in healthy people across ages. Combining a sample-barcoded 5' primer with a J-beta primer mix, a second PCR ran for roughly 6 to 12 cycles. A template-switch adaptor that had 12 random nucleotides put a tag on each cDNA molecule. TCRdb processed the 5' RACE reads anew with MiXCR; each CDR3 protein has one entry. The sample contains some 900,000 distinct CDR3 sequences, about 48% of which appear only once. Each donor gave around 9.6 milliliters of peripheral blood. Trimming cost V 0 bases and J 5 bases, with 11 bases left between them. CDR3 size: 15 residues. The V gene's germline CDR1 is SGHRS and CDR2 YFSETQ.

This chain links TRBV5-1 with TRBJ2-2, with unresolved D. This TCR derives from a man aged 25 to 40 in good health. Source material: blood. The CDR3 is CASSLDYLGTGELFF. The CDR3 coding sequence is TGCGCCAGCAGCTTGGACTACCTGGGAACCGGGGAGCTGTTTTTT.